The 27 T cell receptor beta chains below were found in one sample sequenced in a study of cytomegalovirus exposure and HLA in healthy donors. 13 Jbeta primers and 60 Vbeta primers were used for the PCR. TCRdb's table, derived via immunoSEQ multiplex PCR, lists solely in-frame clones and lacks some. The sample lists under 200,000 clones; approximately 67% were seen once. The sequencing input was PBMCs. Every receptor here comes from a woman between 18 and 29 years old in good health and CMV-seropositive.

The chain employs TRBV29-1 and TRBJ2-7; TRBD2 aligns across 12 bases. V shed 6 bases, J shed 2 bases, and the junction held 2 bases outside the gene matches. This CDR3 is built from 13 residues. CDR1 is SQVTM, CDR2 ANQGSEA, per germline. This CDR3 is CSVGLAGPYEQYF. For the CDR3, the DNA is TGCAGCGTGGGACTAGCGGGTCCCTACGAGCAGTACTTC.

A note on this clone: The sample carries other DNA sequences with the same CDR3. The rearrangement joins TRBV7-9 to TRBJ1-1; D unresolved. This CDR3 is built from 13 residues. Germline V gives CDR1 SEHNR, CDR2 FQNEAQ (reference sequence). The V end lost 0 bases, the J end lost 1 base, and 3 bases lay between the germline ends. The DNA of the CDR3 is TGTGCCAGCAGCTTAGCTCGGAACACTGAAGCTTTCTTT. This sequence encodes CASSLARNTEAFF.

This clone came up once. This chain connects TRBV11-2 to TRBJ2-5; D may be TRBD1 (5 bases). The CDR3 has 14 amino acids. Trimming pared 1 base from V and 5 bases from J, leaving 11 bases between. Germline V gene sequence: CDR1 SGHAT, CDR2 FQNNGV. The CDR3 reads CASSLAGPGETQYF. As DNA, the CDR3 is TGTGCCAGCAGCTTAGCAGGGCCAGGGGAGACCCAGTACTTC.

This clone was counted only a few times. J is TRBJ2-1 and V is TRBV5-4, with TRBD2 as a possible D gene (7 bases). This CDR3 contains 17 residues. V lost 0 bases and J lost 7, with 20 bases in between. Germline assignment: CDR1 SGHNT and CDR2 YYREEE (reference sequence). The CDR3 sequence: CASSLAIGGGPSNEQFF. DNA for the CDR3: TGTGCCAGCAGCTTGGCCATTGGGGGGGGGCCATCAAATGAGCAGTTCTTC.

This rearrangement joins TRBV28 to TRBJ2-7, with D perhaps TRBD1 (6 bases). The CDR3 is made up of 14 amino acids. Trimming pared 6 bases from V and 5 bases from J, leaving 17 bases between. Germline V gives CDR1 MDHEN, CDR2 SYDVKM. The CDR3 is CASSDLTGSHEQYF. CDR3 nucleotides: TGTGCCAGCAGCGACCTCACAGGGTCGCACGAGCAGTACTTC.

This clone was counted only a few times. J is TRBJ1-1 and V is TRBV5-4; 7 positions match TRBD1. This CDR3 has 17 amino acids. The V gene's germline CDR1 is SGHNT and CDR2 YYREEE (reference sequence). V shed 4 bases and J 11 bases; nucleotides not matched to a gene: 23. CDR3 sequence reads: CASSQGEAYWTPEQAFF. For the CDR3, the DNA is TGTGCCAGCAGCCAGGGGGAGGCGTATTGGACACCAGAGCAGGCTTTCTTT.

Only one count was recorded for this clone. The rearrangement links TRBV5-1 to TRBJ1-1; the match to TRBD1 covers 11 bases. The CDR3 runs 17 residues. Looked up from germline, CDR1 is SGHRS and CDR2 is YFSETQ. The V gene end was trimmed by 4 bases and the J gene end by 4 bases; junction bases not matched to a gene: 12. DNA of the CDR3: TGCGCCAGCAGCCACAGAGGGGGACAGGGGGAGGTCACTGAAGCTTTCTTT. This encodes CASSHRGGQGEVTEAFF.

The chain recombines TRBV2 with TRBJ2-7; 10 bases fit TRBD2. The CDR3 is 12 amino acids. Germline CDR1 is SNHLY and CDR2 is FYNNEI. In DNA, the CDR3 is TGTCCATGGGGGACTAGCGCTTACGAGCAGTACTTC. Protein sequence: CPWGTSAYEQYF.

V usage is TRBV7-3 and J usage is TRBJ2-7; D unclear. V shed 5 bases and J shed 4 bases, with 12 bases lying between them. Germline assignment: CDR1 SGHTA and CDR2 FQGTGA. The CDR3 extends over 13 amino acids. CDR3 sequence (DNA): TGTGCCAGCAGCACCGACTCCGGGTACGAGCAGTACTTC. Translation gives CASSTDSGYEQYF.

The chain uses TRBV19 and TRBJ1-2, with 8 positions matching TRBD1. The CDR3 runs 15 residues. Unmatched junction bases numbered 4, after V lost 4 bases and J lost 0 bases. Germline V gives CDR1 LNHDA, CDR2 SQIVND (reference sequence). CDR3 sequence reads: CASSKPGGTNYGYTF. The CDR3 coding sequence is TGTGCCAGTAGTAAACCAGGGGGCACTAACTATGGCTACACCTTC. Variable domain in full (rest from reference TRBV19 and TRBJ1-2): DGGITQSPKYLFRKEGQNVTLSCEQNLNHDAMYWYRQDPGQGLRLIYYSQIVNDFQKGDIAEGYSVSREKKESFPLTVTSAQKNPTAFYLCASSKPGGTNYGYTFGSGTRLTVV.

This chain uses TRBV6-5 with TRBJ2-3; 8 positions agree with TRBD2. Germline V gene lookup returns CDR1 MNHEY and CDR2 SVGAGI. Losses at the gene ends were 6 bases for V and 1 base for J; bases not matched to a gene: 6. The CDR3 runs to 15 residues. CDR3 protein: CASSLLAVGTDTQYF. For the CDR3, the DNA is TGTGCCAGCAGCCTACTAGCGGTCGGCACAGATACGCAGTATTTT.

CDR3 protein: CASSYSGFQPQHF. As DNA, the CDR3 is TGTGCCAGCAGTTATTCAGGGTTTCAGCCCCAGCATTTT. The rearrangement uses TRBV6-5 and TRBJ1-5, with a tentative D call TRBD1 (5 bases). V was trimmed by 3 bases and J by 6 bases, leaving 9 bases between them. Germline assignment: CDR1 MNHEY and CDR2 SVGAGI. The CDR3 has 13 residues.

This chain joins TRBV10-2 and TRBJ2-1; 8 bases fit TRBD2. The CDR3 sequence is 15 residues long. Germline CDR1 reads WSHSY; CDR2 reads SAAADI. V dropped 6 bases and J dropped 5; count of bases not matched to a gene: 9. CDR3 DNA: TGCGCCAGCAGGTCGAGCGGGAGATGGGACAATGAGCAGTTCTTC. Protein sequence: CASRSSGRWDNEQFF.

The CDR3 is CASTGTVGTGELFF. Written as DNA, the CDR3 is TGTGCCAGTACCGGGACAGTCGGCACCGGGGAGCTGTTTTTT. The rearrangement uses TRBV19 and TRBJ2-2, with 7 nucleotides matching TRBD1. This CDR3 comprises 14 residues. Germline CDR1 reads LNHDA; CDR2 reads SQIVND (reference sequence). V was pared by 7 bases and J by 4 bases, with 6 bases of the junction left unmatched.

This clone came up a few times. The J gene is TRBJ1-4, the V gene TRBV19, with no clear D. The ends were cut back, 5 bases at V and 1 base at J, with 8 bases in the middle. The CDR3 has 14 amino acids. The V gene's germline CDR1 is LNHDA and CDR2 SQIVND (reference sequence). The CDR3 DNA reads as TGTGCCAGTAGTCGGAGTTTAACTAATGAAAAACTGTTTTTT. Its protein is CASSRSLTNEKLFF.

This clone has more than one count but fewer than ten. The rearrangement links TRBV10-2 to TRBJ2-2; 11 nucleotides line up with TRBD2. With V trimmed by 2 bases and J by 7 bases, 3 bases remained unmatched. This CDR3 has 15 amino acids. Per the germline V gene, CDR1 is WSHSY and CDR2 is SAAADI. The DNA of the CDR3 is TGCGCCAGCAGTGAGACTAGCGGGGGTGTCGGGGAGCTGTTTTTT. Translated, it gives CASSETSGGVGELFF.

The chain is built from TRBV19 and TRBJ1-5; TRBD1 aligns across 7 bases. There are 20 residues in the CDR3. Germline assignment: CDR1 LNHDA and CDR2 SQIVND (reference sequence). V lost 1 base to trimming and J lost 4 bases; unmatched junction nucleotides: 19. The CDR3 loop is CASSIGPLGQVGLRNQPQHF. The CDR3 DNA is TGTGCCAGTAGTATAGGTCCCCTAGGACAGGTTGGGCTACGAAATCAGCCCCAGCATTTT.

This chain links TRBV29-1 with TRBJ2-7; the D gene is possibly TRBD2 (6 bases). The CDR3 extends over 20 amino acids. V lost 7 bases and J 2 bases, leaving 36 bases between the germline ends. CDR1 is SQVTM, CDR2 ANQGSEA, per germline. CDR3 coding DNA: TGCAGCGGGAGGGGATGCGGTAACAGACCGATAACGGAGAGAACCTACGAGCAGTACTTC. It codes for CSGRGCGNRPITERTYEQYF.

This chain links TRBV19 with TRBJ2-1, with 8 bases identical to TRBD2. This CDR3 contains 15 residues. CDR1 is LNHDA, CDR2 SQIVND, per germline (reference sequence). The V and J ends lost 5 bases and 6 bases, in that order; junction bases with no gene match: 9. The CDR3 sequence: CASSVGTRAGNEQFF. CDR3 coding DNA: TGTGCCAGTAGTGTCGGGACTAGGGCGGGCAATGAGCAGTTCTTC. Using reference TRBV19 and TRBJ2-1 for the parts outside the CDR3, the full variable domain is DGGITQSPKYLFRKEGQNVTLSCEQNLNHDAMYWYRQDPGQGLRLIYYSQIVNDFQKGDIAEGYSVSREKKESFPLTVTSAQKNPTAFYLCASSVGTRAGNEQFFGPGTRLTVL.

The chain employs TRBV4-2 and TRBJ1-5; 10 positions agree with TRBD1. Germline CDR1 and CDR2: LGHNA and YNFKEQ. The V segment lost 5 bases and the J segment 7 bases; nucleotides outside the gene matches: 5. The length of the CDR3 is 14 residues. The DNA of the CDR3 is TGTGCCAGCAGCTCCGGGACAGGGGAACAGCCCCAGCATTTT. It encodes CASSSGTGEQPQHF.

This clone was observed a few times. The gene calls are TRBV5-1 and TRBJ2-7, with 8 bases identical to TRBD1. Looked up from germline, CDR1 is SGHRS and CDR2 is YFSETQ. The CDR3 runs 14 residues. V trimming: 4 bases; J trimming: 6 bases; junction bases outside the gene matches: 9. CDR3 nucleotide sequence: TGCGCCAGCAGCGGGGGGACAGGACAATTCGAGCAGTACTTC. Translating gives CASSGGTGQFEQYF.

This clone was seen just once. This chain uses TRBV19 with TRBJ2-5; 7 bases fit TRBD2. J lost 4 bases, V lost 2 bases, and 7 bases had no gene match. Germline lookup yields CDR1 LNHDA and CDR2 SQIVND (reference sequence). The CDR3 covers 15 residues. The CDR3 DNA reads as TGTGCCAGTAGTATAATGGGGAGGGTTGGAGAGACCCAGTACTTC. Its translation: CASSIMGRVGETQYF.

The chain links TRBV4-2 to TRBJ2-7, with a possible D match to TRBD2 (6 bases). The V end lost 0 bases, the J end lost 7 bases, and 16 bases lay between the germline ends. The CDR3 runs to 15 residues. Germline loops: CDR1 LGHNA, CDR2 YNFKEQ. DNA for the CDR3: TGTGCCAGCAGCCAAGATTGGGGACTCGGGGTGGAGCAGTACTTC. It encodes CASSQDWGLGVEQYF.

The chain uses TRBV5-4 and TRBJ1-1; 9 bases match TRBD1. The V segment lost 5 bases and the J segment 2 bases; nucleotides outside the gene matches: 4. Germline CDR1 SGHNT, CDR2 YYREEE (reference sequence). The CDR3 is made up of 14 amino acids. CDR3 in DNA: TGTGCCAGCAGGGGGGGACAGGGCAACACTGAAGCTTTCTTT. This codes for CASRGGQGNTEAFF.

This chain connects TRBV5-6 to TRBJ2-1, with 7 bases aligning to TRBD1. Germline lookup yields CDR1 SGHDT and CDR2 YYEEEE. The CDR3 extends over 15 amino acids. V lost 2 bases, J lost 3 bases, and 5 bases stayed unmatched. The CDR3 protein is CASSLRDSYYNEQFF. The CDR3 DNA reads as TGTGCCAGCAGCTTAAGGGACAGTTACTACAATGAGCAGTTCTTC.

The chain links TRBV18 to TRBJ1-4, with TRBD1 matching over 9 bases. The CDR3 length is 15 residues. The V and J ends lost 5 bases and 4 bases, in that order; junction bases with no gene match: 5. Germline V CDR1 and CDR2: KGHSH, LQKENI. The CDR3 is CASSITGGINEKLFF. The CDR3 region has the DNA TGTGCCAGCTCAATCACAGGGGGCATTAATGAAAAACTGTTTTTT.

This rearrangement joins TRBV7-9 to TRBJ2-2; 9 bases match TRBD1. The trim removed 2 bases at V and 5 bases at J, leaving 9 bases unmatched. Germline V gene data show CDR1 as SEHNR and CDR2 as FQNEAQ (reference sequence). The CDR3 has 17 amino acids. This CDR3 reads CASSLIGQGIGTGELFF. The CDR3 region has the DNA TGTGCCAGCAGCTTAATCGGACAGGGGATCGGAACCGGGGAGCTGTTTTTT.